These 19 T cell receptor beta chains came from one sample sequenced in a study of T-cell memory formation after mild COVID-19. MiXCR was run by TCRdb on the 5' RACE reads, yielding one entry per CDR3 protein. The table has roughly 49,000 distinct CDR3 sequences, roughly a quarter seen once. Input material: PBMCs or a T cell subset sorted from them (not recorded which). The receptors originated from a man aged 18 to 29 who had mild COVID-19 (a few samples of this study predate the infection). Cell type and time point are not known.

The rearrangement joins TRBV9 to TRBJ2-1; TRBD1 matches 8 bases. In germline, CDR1 is SGDLS, CDR2 YYNGEE. The CDR3 is 16 residues long. The ends lost 4 bases at V and 4 bases at J; junction bases unmatched: 10. The CDR3 sequence: CASSPRPGQGYNEQFF. The CDR3 region has the DNA TGTGCCAGCAGCCCCCGACCCGGACAGGGTTACAATGAGCAGTTCTTC.

This clonotype came up many times. J is TRBJ1-6 and V is TRBV12-3 or TRBV12-4; D remains ambiguous. The V and J ends lost 3 bases and 0 bases respectively, with 6 bases between them. The CDR3 sequence is 15 residues long. CDR3 nucleotide sequence: TGTGCCAGCAGTTTGGCTAGCTCCTATAATTCACCCCTCCACTTT. It translates to CASSLASSYNSPLHF.

This clonotype has a count of ten or more. The chain is built from TRBV29-1 and TRBJ2-5, with D possibly being TRBD2 (5 bases). The CDR3 totals 13 residues. CDR1 SQVTM and CDR2 ANQGSEA come from the germline V gene. Trimming stripped 1 base from V and 5 bases from J, with 11 bases between. CDR3 protein: CSVEALASETQYF. In DNA, the CDR3 is TGCAGCGTTGAAGCCCTAGCATCGGAGACCCAGTACTTC.

The rearrangement joins TRBV6-2 or TRBV6-3 to TRBJ2-5, with 7 bases identical to TRBD2. The CDR3 is made up of 16 amino acids. The J segment lost 4 bases and the V segment lost 3 bases, leaving 11 bases of the junction unmatched. CDR1 and CDR2 (germline): MNHEY, SVGEGT. CDR3: CASSYLGFGEGETQYF. CDR3 DNA: TGTGCCAGCAGTTATCTGGGCTTCGGGGAGGGAGAGACCCAGTACTTC.

This clonotype was found a few times. CDR3 nucleotides: TGTGCCAGCAGCTTAGTAGGACCCTACGAGCAGTACGTC. This codes for CASSLVGPYEQYV. This chain joins TRBV7-2 and TRBJ2-7, with D unclear. The CDR3 length is 13 residues. V was shortened by 1 base and J by 2 bases, with 6 bases between the two germline ends. Germline V gives CDR1 SGHTA, CDR2 FQGNSA.

This clonotype was counted a few times. This chain connects TRBV30 to TRBJ1-2; D perhaps matches TRBD1 (5 bases). CDR1 and CDR2 (germline): GTSNPN, SVGIG (reference sequence). Trimming shortened V by 4 bases and J by 0 bases, and 18 bases separated the two germline ends. There are 16 residues in the CDR3. CDR3 amino acids: CAWISGLPRANYGYTF. The CDR3 DNA is TGTGCCTGGATCTCGGGGCTTCCTAGAGCTAACTATGGCTACACCTTC.

This clonotype has only a few counts. The rearrangement uses TRBV28 and TRBJ2-3; 7 bases align to TRBD2. The germline V gene encodes CDR1 MDHEN and CDR2 SYDVKM. This CDR3 region has 15 residues. V lost 4 bases to trimming and J lost 0 bases; unmatched junction nucleotides: 4. Here the CDR3 reads CASSSLLASTDTQYF. The CDR3 nucleotides are TGTGCCAGCAGTTCCCTACTAGCGAGCACAGATACGCAGTATTTT. Full variable domain (remainder filled in from reference TRBV28 and TRBJ2-3): DVKVTQSSRYLVKRTGEKVFLECVQDMDHENMFWYRQDPGLGLRLIYFSYDVKMKEKGDIPEGYSVSREKKERFSLILESASTNQTSMYLCASSSLLASTDTQYFGPGTRLTVL.

This chain uses TRBV11-3 with TRBJ2-2, with D unclear. The length of the CDR3 is 15 residues. Trimming took off 2 bases at V and 0 bases at J, with 7 bases between the two ends. CDR1 and CDR2 from the germline V gene are SGHNT and YENEEA. This CDR3 reads CASSLRDANTGELFF. Written as DNA, the CDR3 is TGTGCCAGCAGCTTACGTGATGCGAACACCGGGGAGCTGTTTTTT. The full variable domain, in which reference TRBV11-3 and TRBJ2-2 provide the parts outside the CDR3, is EAGVVQSPRYKIIEKKQPVAFWCNPISGHNTLYWYLQNLGQGPELLIRYENEEAVDDSQLPKDRFSAERLKGVDSTLKIQPAELGDSAVYLCASSLRDANTGELFFGEGSRLTVL.

The CDR3 DNA reads as TGTGCCAGCAGTGATAGGGTCGGTGGGGCCAACGTCCTGACTTTC. This translates into CASSDRVGGANVLTF. J is TRBJ2-6 and V is TRBV2, with unresolved D. Trimming took off 3 bases at V and 3 bases at J, with 9 bases between the two ends. The CDR3 loop spans 15 amino acids. Germline V gene lookup returns CDR1 SNHLY and CDR2 FYNNEI.

This clonotype occurred a few times. The CDR3 here is CASSFVGSINEQFF. The CDR3 DNA reads as TGCGCCAGCAGCTTCGTAGGATCCATCAATGAGCAGTTCTTC. V is TRBV5-1 and J is TRBJ2-1; D remains unclear. Trimming left V 2 bases short and J 6 bases short, with 12 bases between. The CDR3 totals 14 residues. Germline V gene data show CDR1 as SGHRS and CDR2 as YFSETQ.

In the case of this clonotype: The junction departs from the called germline gene at one end, perhaps through a read error. J is TRBJ1-2 and V is TRBV5-4; a possible D gene is TRBD1 (6 bases). The CDR3 is 13 amino acids. The germline V gene has CDR1 SGHNT and CDR2 YYREEE (reference sequence). CDR3 in DNA: TGTGCCAGCAGCTTTTCGGGGGCCTATGGCTACATCTTC. Translating it yields CASSFSGAYGYIF. Looking up the rest from reference TRBV5-4 and TRBJ1-2 gives the full variable domain: ETGVTQSPTHLIKTRGQQVTLRCSSQSGHNTVSWYQQALGQGPQFIFQYYREEENGRGNFPPRFSGLQFPNYSSELNVNALELDDSALYLCASSFSGAYGYIFGSGTRLTVV.

The chain uses TRBV7-9 and TRBJ1-6, with TRBD1 matching 9 bases. The CDR3 totals 14 residues. V was pared by 5 bases and J by 7 bases, with 3 bases of the junction left unmatched. Germline V gene sequence: CDR1 SEHNR, CDR2 FQNEAQ (reference sequence). In DNA form, the CDR3 reads TGTGCCAGCAGCCTCGGGACAGGGAATTCACCCCTCCACTTT. Translating gives CASSLGTGNSPLHF.

The V call is TRBV27, the J call TRBJ1-5; D gene uncertain. Trimming pared 4 bases from V and 7 bases from J, leaving 8 bases between. This CDR3 region has 12 residues. Germline-derived CDR1 and CDR2 are MNHEY and SMNVEV (reference sequence). CDR3 sequence: CASSYHGQPQHF. The DNA for the CDR3 is TGTGCCAGCAGTTATCATGGCCAGCCCCAGCATTTT.

This clonotype was seen at least ten times. The chain links TRBV20-1 to TRBJ2-5; D call uncertain. Germline V CDR1 and CDR2: DFQATT, SNEGSKA (reference sequence). V was trimmed by 7 bases and J by 7 bases, leaving 13 bases between them. This CDR3 comprises 11 residues. DNA of the CDR3: TGCAGTGTTAAGCCCGCAGGGACCCAGTACTTC. It codes for CSVKPAGTQYF.

The rearrangement links TRBV11-2 to TRBJ2-1; 9 positions match TRBD1. The CDR3 sequence is 14 residues long. The germline V gene encodes CDR1 SGHAT and CDR2 FQNNGV. Trimming cost V 5 bases and J 9 bases; bases outside gene matches: 8. CDR3 sequence (DNA): TGTGCCAGCAGCCCGTATGGACAGGGGAGTGAGCAGTTCTTC. It translates to CASSPYGQGSEQFF.

The J gene is TRBJ2-2, the V gene TRBV29-1; the D is unclear. Trimming stripped 0 bases from V and 2 bases from J, with 7 bases between. The length of the CDR3 is 14 residues. Germline V gives CDR1 SQVTM, CDR2 ANQGSEA. This CDR3 is CSVEEDPNTGELFF. DNA of the CDR3: TGCAGCGTTGAAGAGGACCCTAACACCGGGGAGCTGTTTTTT.

This clonotype is medium-sized within its sample. This chain joins TRBV3-1 and TRBJ2-7, with 9 bases that match TRBD2. Germline V gives CDR1 LGHDT, CDR2 YNNKEL (reference sequence). V lost 2 bases, J lost 5 bases, and 4 bases stayed unmatched. The CDR3 spans 14 residues. The CDR3 DNA reads as TGTGCCAGCAGCCAAATTCTAGCGGGGAACGAGCAGTACTTC. Protein: CASSQILAGNEQYF.

The rearrangement uses TRBV6-2 or TRBV6-3 and TRBJ2-7; possibly TRBD1 or TRBD2 for D (6 bases each). Germline CDR1 reads MNHEY; CDR2 reads SVGEGT. The germline V and J ends were trimmed by 7 bases and 3 bases, with 16 bases remaining between them. There are 14 residues in the CDR3. CDR3 DNA sequence: TGTGCCAGCACCCCAGACGGGGGCTTCTACGAGCAGTACGTC. Amino acids: CASTPDGGFYEQYV.

This clonotype was counted only a few times. CDR3 sequence: CASSQEWQGESSLHF. The CDR3 DNA is TGCGCCAGCAGCCAAGAGTGGCAGGGGGAATCGTCCCTCCACTTT. The chain is built from TRBV4-3 and TRBJ1-6; 7 bases match TRBD1. The V gene's germline CDR1 is LGHNA and CDR2 YSLEER. The ends lost 0 bases at V and 14 bases at J; junction bases unmatched: 10. The CDR3 is 15 residues long.